This T cell receptor beta chain was sequenced for a study of blood T cell repertoires in COVID-19. TCRdb's table, derived via immunoSEQ multiplex PCR, lists solely in-frame clones and lacks some. The table has more than 300,000 clones, approximately 90% seen once. This CDR3 is built from 14 residues. Trimming at V came to 5 bases and at J to 5 bases, leaving 5 bases not matched to a gene. CDR1 SGHRS and CDR2 YFSETQ come from the germline V gene. The chain has TRBV5-1 and TRBJ2-5; the match to TRBD1 covers 11 bases. The sample consisted of peripheral blood. This receptor was identified in a woman aged 25 to 39 with COVID-19, enrolled during active disease. The CDR3 DNA reads as TGCGCCAGCAGGGACAGGGGGCAAGAGGAGACCCAGTACTTC. Amino acid sequence: CASRDRGQEETQYF.